This T cell receptor beta chain originates from a study of blood T cell repertoires in COVID-19. Study context: Sample material is recorded as cDNA or gDNA derived from T cells, B-cell-depleted T cells, or PBMCs.

Measured with immunoSEQ multiplex PCR; TCRdb has only the in-frame clones, and not every one. The data contain about 380,000 clones, more than 70% of them singletons. This CDR3 is 12 amino acids long. V shed 3 bases, J shed 6 bases, and the junction held 2 bases outside the gene matches. CDR1 is SNHLY and CDR2 is FYNNEI in the germline V gene. The gene calls are TRBV2 and TRBJ2-7, with 7 bases aligning to TRBD1. The TCR was taken from a woman aged 18-29 years who had recovered from COVID-19. The sample was PBMCs or T cells enriched from blood (not recorded which). In DNA form, the CDR3 reads TGTGCCAGCAGTGAGACAGGGAGCGAGCAGTACTTC. Protein sequence: CASSETGSEQYF. Full variable domain (rest looked up from reference TRBV2 and TRBJ2-7): EPEVTQTPSHQVTQMGQEVILRCVPISNHLYFYWYRQILGQKVEFLVSFYNNEISEKSEIFDDQFSVERPDGSNFTLKIRSTKLEDSAMYFCASSETGSEQYFGPGTRLTVT.